A single sample gave rise to the 31 T cell receptor beta chains below, sequenced in a study of cytotoxic CD8 clonotypes in ibrutinib-treated CLL. Data came from immunoSEQ multiplex PCR; TCRdb stores just in-frame clones and leaves some out. The sample lists almost 85,000 clones; about 86% were seen once. The source was PBMCs, collected before ibrutinib treatment. The receptors come from a human donor with chronic lymphocytic leukemia.

The chain has TRBV6-1 and TRBJ1-1; TRBD1 matches at 8 bases. Germline lookup yields CDR1 MNHNS and CDR2 SASEGT. The CDR3 totals 18 residues. The junction had 13 bases not matched to a gene; V was cut back by 3 bases and J by 1 base. The CDR3 region has the DNA TGTGCCAGCAGTGATGGGGACAGGAGCTCGAACCCGAACACTGAAGCTTTCTTT. Amino acids: CASSDGDRSSNPNTEAFF.

The chain combines TRBV10-1 with TRBJ2-3; perhaps TRBD2 as D (5 bases). V shed 1 base and J shed 0 bases, with 14 bases lying between them. Germline V gene lookup returns CDR1 WNHNN and CDR2 SYGVQD (reference sequence). CDR3 length: 17 residues. This CDR3 is CASSEFPRETSTDTQYF. CDR3 sequence (DNA): TGCGCCAGCAGTGAGTTTCCAAGGGAGACTAGCACAGATACGCAGTATTTT.

The V and J genes are TRBV27 and TRBJ2-2; 7 nucleotides match TRBD1. The CDR3 is 16 amino acids. V gave up 7 bases and J gave up 3 bases; unmatched junction bases: 11. CDR1 and CDR2 (germline): MNHEY, SMNVEV (reference sequence). Here the CDR3 reads CASTSRRTGYTGELFF. The CDR3 coding sequence is TGTGCCAGCACCTCCCGCCGGACAGGATACACCGGGGAGCTGTTTTTT.

The chain carries TRBV4-2 and TRBJ2-1; 7 bases are shared with TRBD2. This CDR3 has 16 amino acids. V shed 1 base and J 7 bases; nucleotides not matched to a gene: 10. CDR1 is LGHNA, CDR2 YNFKEQ, per germline. CDR3 in DNA: TGTGCCAGCAGCCAAGCAAGTCTAGCGGTCCGGAATGAGCAGTTCTTC. It specifies CASSQASLAVRNEQFF.

The J gene is TRBJ1-5, the V gene TRBV15; 7 bases line up with TRBD1. Germline V gives CDR1 LNHNV, CDR2 YYDKDF (reference sequence). V trimming: 9 bases; J trimming: 5 bases; junction bases outside the gene matches: 13. The CDR3 has 15 residues. CDR3 region: CATRNYRGLDQPQHF. CDR3 in DNA: TGTGCCACTCGAAATTACAGGGGACTCGATCAGCCCCAGCATTTT. Combining the CDR3 with reference TRBV15 and TRBJ1-5 gives the whole variable domain DAMVIQNPRYQVTQFGKPVTLSCSQTLNHNVMYWYQQKSSQAPKLLFHYYDKDFNNEADTPDNFQSRRPNTSFCFLDIRSPGLGDTAMYLCATRNYRGLDQPQHFGDGTRLSIL.

V and J are TRBV19 and TRBJ2-5; 9 bases line up with TRBD1. Per the germline V gene, CDR1 is LNHDA and CDR2 is SQIVND (reference sequence). This CDR3 region has 15 residues. V gave up 4 bases and J gave up 5 bases; unmatched junction bases: 8. CDR3 nucleotide sequence: TGTGCCAGTAGTAAACAGGGGGCGCTGGAGGAGACCCAGTACTTC. It translates to CASSKQGALEETQYF.

CDR3 coding DNA: TGTGCCAGCTCACCGAAGATAGTGGCGGGAGAGACCCAGTACTTC. As protein: CASSPKIVAGETQYF. This chain connects TRBV18 to TRBJ2-5, with D tentatively TRBD2 (5 bases). Trimming left V 3 bases short and J 4 bases short, with 15 bases between. This CDR3 has 15 amino acids. The germline V gene encodes CDR1 KGHSH and CDR2 LQKENI.

The count of this clone is one. The chain combines TRBV5-1 with TRBJ1-1; 7 bases agree with TRBD1. Germline trimming cut 2 bases from V and 4 bases from J; bases unmatched to any gene: 5. The CDR3 is 14 residues long. From germline, CDR1 is SGHRS and CDR2 YFSETQ. The CDR3 DNA is TGCGCCAGCAGCTTCGACAGGGATAGCACTGAAGCTTTCTTT. It yields the protein CASSFDRDSTEAFF.

This rearrangement joins TRBV30 to TRBJ2-3; 7 nucleotides match TRBD2. CDR3 length equals 14 residues. From germline, CDR1 is GTSNPN and CDR2 SVGIG (reference sequence). Trimming removed 3 bases from V and 6 bases from J; junction bases left unmatched: 9. The CDR3 nucleotides read TGTGCCTGGAGATTATCCGGAGCGGGGGATACGCAGTATTTT. Residues: CAWRLSGAGDTQYF.

As to this clone: Other DNA sequences in this specimen translate into the identical CDR3. The chain carries TRBV2 and TRBJ2-7; the D is unclear. V lost 8 bases to trimming and J lost 2 bases, with 7 bases between them. The CDR3 loop spans 11 amino acids. Germline assignment: CDR1 SNHLY and CDR2 FYNNEI. CDR3 region: CASSPAYEQYF. As DNA, the CDR3 is TGTGCCAGCTCTCCAGCCTACGAGCAGTACTTC.

The V call is TRBV29-1, the J call TRBJ2-2; D perhaps matches TRBD1 (6 bases). CDR3 size: 15 residues. Germline V gene sequence: CDR1 SQVTM, CDR2 ANQGSEA. Trimming stripped 0 bases from V and 1 base from J, with 9 bases between. CDR3 sequence reads: CSVEDDRWNTGELFF. The CDR3 nucleotides are TGCAGCGTTGAAGACGACAGGTGGAACACCGGGGAGCTGTTTTTT.

This sequence joins TRBV15 and TRBJ1-4; no clear D gene. This CDR3 has 17 amino acids. In germline, CDR1 is LNHNV, CDR2 YYDKDF (reference sequence). V was clipped by 4 bases and J by 0 bases, with 15 bases between them. Written as DNA, the CDR3 is TGTGCCACCAGCACCCAAAAGGGTGACTCAACTAATGAAAAACTGTTTTTT. This sequence encodes CATSTQKGDSTNEKLFF.

This clone has a single count. The chain recombines TRBV4-3 with TRBJ2-5, with TRBD2 identical over 11 bases. This CDR3 comprises 16 residues. V was clipped by 1 base and J by 5 bases; unmatched bases: 6. Germline loops: CDR1 LGHNA, CDR2 YSLEER. In DNA form, the CDR3 reads TGCGCCAGCAGCCAAGGTCCCACTAGCGGGAGCGAGACCCAGTACTTC. It is translated as CASSQGPTSGSETQYF.

This rearrangement joins TRBV6-5 to TRBJ2-1, with TRBD2 as a possible D gene (5 bases). V dropped 1 base and J dropped 7 bases, with 17 bases sitting between them. Looked up from germline, CDR1 is MNHEY and CDR2 is SVGAGI. This CDR3 is built from 16 residues. The CDR3 sequence is CASSYFRGPPGNEQFF. The CDR3 coding sequence is TGTGCCAGCAGTTACTTCCGCGGCCCCCCGGGGAATGAGCAGTTCTTC.

The count of this clone is one. This sequence joins TRBV19 and TRBJ2-5, with D possibly matching TRBD1 (6 bases). This CDR3 contains 13 residues. V lost 6 bases and J lost 1, with 9 bases in between. Germline-derived CDR1 and CDR2 are LNHDA and SQIVND (reference sequence). The CDR3 region has the DNA TGTGCCAGTAGCACAGGGAGCCAAGAGACCCAGTACTTC. Translating gives CASSTGSQETQYF.

The table lists this clone with a count of one. The rearrangement uses TRBV18 and TRBJ1-2; no firm D call. Germline V lookup: CDR1 KGHSH, CDR2 LQKENI. This CDR3 region has 14 residues. The germline V and J ends were trimmed by 2 bases and 6 bases, with 13 bases remaining between them. CDR3 in DNA: TGTGCCAGCTCACCAAGGGCTGGCATGGATGGCTACACCTTC. Residues: CASSPRAGMDGYTF.

The chain recombines TRBV11-1 with TRBJ2-3; 7 bases agree with TRBD2. Per germline, CDR1 SGHAT and CDR2 FQDESV (reference sequence). V trimming: 4 bases; J trimming: 2 bases; junction bases outside the gene matches: 9. CDR3 length: 16 amino acids. The CDR3 protein is CASSYPAGEPTDTQYF. CDR3 sequence (DNA): TGTGCCAGCAGCTATCCTGCGGGAGAACCCACAGATACGCAGTATTTT.

This chain connects TRBV5-1 to TRBJ2-3, with TRBD2 matching over 7 bases. V trimming: 2 bases; J trimming: 0 bases; junction bases outside the gene matches: 12. The CDR3 loop spans 18 amino acids. Germline V gives CDR1 SGHRS, CDR2 YFSETQ. CDR3 coding DNA: TGCGCCAGCAGCTTCCAACTTATGACTAGCCAAAGCACAGATACGCAGTATTTT. This codes for CASSFQLMTSQSTDTQYF.

The chain combines TRBV10-2 with TRBJ2-1, with no clear D. Trimming took 7 bases from V and 0 from J, leaving 13 bases between them. CDR1 WSHSY and CDR2 SAAADI come from the germline V gene. The CDR3 length is 15 residues. The CDR3 sequence is CASMPSESSYNEQFF. CDR3 sequence (DNA): TGCGCCAGCATGCCCAGCGAGAGCTCCTACAATGAGCAGTTCTTC.

V gene TRBV7-8 combines with J gene TRBJ1-1; possible D gene TRBD1, 5 bases. This CDR3 is 14 amino acids long. Trimming stripped 5 bases from V and 7 bases from J, with 17 bases between. Germline V lookup: CDR1 SGHVS, CDR2 FQNEAQ. The CDR3 bases are TGTGCCAGCAGCATGGGGGAGACGGAGCATGAAGCTTTCTTT. This codes for CASSMGETEHEAFF.

V and J are TRBV7-2 and TRBJ2-1; D tentatively reads TRBD1 or TRBD2 (6 bases each). The CDR3 extends over 12 amino acids. Germline V lookup: CDR1 SGHTA, CDR2 FQGNSA. Trimming took 8 bases from V and 10 from J, leaving 15 bases between them. The CDR3 DNA sequence: TGTGCCAGCCGGAGGGGGGTCGAGGAGCAGTTCTTC. Amino acid sequence: CASRRGVEEQFF.

This rearrangement joins TRBV5-1 to TRBJ2-2, with D possibly being TRBD2 (6 bases). The V end lost 0 bases, the J end lost 0 bases, and 12 bases lay between the germline ends. Germline CDR1 and CDR2: SGHRS and YFSETQ. The CDR3 contains 17 residues. The CDR3 sequence is CASSLGGARTNTGELFF. For the CDR3, the DNA is TGCGCCAGCAGCTTGGGCGGGGCCAGAACGAACACCGGGGAGCTGTTTTTT. The full variable domain, completed using reference TRBV5-1 and TRBJ2-2, is KAGVTQTPRYLIKTRGQQVTLSCSPISGHRSVSWYQQTPGQGLQFLFEYFSETQRNKGNFPGRFSGRQFSNSRSEMNVSTLELGDSALYLCASSLGGARTNTGELFFGEGSRLTVL.

J is TRBJ2-7 and V is TRBV28; D possibly corresponds to TRBD1 (5 bases). Germline V gene data show CDR1 as MDHEN and CDR2 as SYDVKM. CDR3 size: 15 residues. V lost 5 bases to trimming and J lost 6 bases, with 20 bases between them. As DNA, the CDR3 is TGTGCCAGCAGTCCATGGCAGGGCCCTGTGCGCGAGCAGTACTTC. Residues: CASSPWQGPVREQYF.

Of note for this clone: Other DNA sequences within the sample encode an identical CDR3. The chain recombines TRBV6-5 with TRBJ1-2; TRBD1 matches 7 bases. V trimming: 6 bases; J trimming: 4 bases; junction bases outside the gene matches: 2. The CDR3 is made up of 12 amino acids. From germline, CDR1 is MNHEY and CDR2 SVGAGI. CDR3 sequence (DNA): TGTGCCAGCAGGACAGGGTCCTATGGCTACACCTTC. Its translation: CASRTGSYGYTF.

V gene TRBV7-2 combines with J gene TRBJ2-2; 10 nucleotides match TRBD2. The length of the CDR3 is 18 residues. Germline assignment: CDR1 SGHTA and CDR2 FQGNSA. J gave up 3 bases and V 5 bases, and 12 bases lay outside the gene matches. CDR3 loop: CASSPSGLAGGYTGELFF. CDR3 bases: TGTGCCAGCAGCCCCTCTGGGTTAGCGGGAGGTTACACCGGGGAGCTGTTTTTT.

The genes are TRBV19 and TRBJ2-7; the D gene is possibly TRBD1 (6 bases). Trimming took 5 bases from V and 6 from J, leaving 14 bases between them. The CDR3 sequence is 13 residues long. The germline gives CDR1 LNHDA, CDR2 SQIVND (reference sequence). The CDR3 DNA is TGTGCCAGTAGTTTTTTGGACAGCTCCGAGCAGTACTTC. This translates into CASSFLDSSEQYF.

The rearrangement joins TRBV4-1 to TRBJ1-4; the match to TRBD1 covers 10 bases. Germline V gene data show CDR1 as MGHRA and CDR2 as YSYEKL. CDR3 length equals 14 residues. V trimming: 4 bases; J trimming: 7 bases; junction bases outside the gene matches: 3. CDR3 loop: CASSPGTGAEKLFF. The CDR3 DNA follows: TGCGCCAGCAGCCCCGGGACAGGGGCTGAAAAACTGTTTTTT.

The chain has TRBV21-1 and TRBJ1-2. TRBV21-1 is assigned pseudogene status. This CDR3 is built from 16 residues. The CDR3 protein is CASSKSTSLANYGYTF. CDR3 DNA sequence: TGTGCCAGCAGCAAAAGCACCAGTTTGGCAAACTATGGCTACACCTTC.

V is TRBV5-1 and J is TRBJ2-1; D is ambiguous. CDR1 is SGHRS, CDR2 YFSETQ, per germline. V was cut by 1 base and J by 5 bases, with 10 bases left in between. This CDR3 contains 14 residues. CDR3 residues: CASSLRRFNNEQFF. CDR3 in DNA: TGCGCCAGCAGCTTGAGACGGTTTAACAATGAGCAGTTCTTC.

The chain recombines TRBV6-5 with TRBJ2-7; 8 nucleotides align to TRBD2. V was clipped by 5 bases and J by 3 bases; unmatched bases: 9. Germline loops: CDR1 MNHEY, CDR2 SVGAGI. The CDR3 contains 15 residues. CDR3 nucleotide sequence: TGTGCCAGCAGTAAGACTAGCGTGGCTCTCTACGAGCAGTACTTC. Its protein is CASSKTSVALYEQYF.

The chain uses TRBV27 and TRBJ2-3, with 9 bases aligning to TRBD2. Germline trimming cut 2 bases from V and 2 bases from J; bases unmatched to any gene: 5. Germline V gives CDR1 MNHEY, CDR2 SMNVEV (reference sequence). The CDR3 is 16 amino acids. CDR3 loop: CASSLVAGDFTDTQYF. DNA for the CDR3: TGTGCCAGCAGTTTAGTAGCGGGGGATTTCACAGATACGCAGTATTTT.